Each of the 17 T cell receptor beta chains below was sequenced from the same sample in a study of shared clonotypes between healthy human individuals. Libraries were prepared by immunoSEQ multiplex PCR; TCRdb keeps only in-frame clonotypes and omits some of them. The table shows about 2.4 million clones, with roughly 93% occurring only once. Source material: naive CD4+ T cells from PBMCs. Subset described: CD45RA+ positively selected. The receptors originated from a man in his late teens or twenties in good health. Some clones in this sample may be carry-over from other donors' samples.

The rearrangement joins TRBV5-1 to TRBJ2-7, with 13 bases that match TRBD2. Germline lookup yields CDR1 SGHRS and CDR2 YFSETQ. V was pared by 4 bases and J by 12 bases, with 13 bases of the junction left unmatched. The CDR3 is 15 amino acids. The CDR3 DNA reads as TGCGCCAGCAGCGAGATAGGACTAGCGGGGGCAGGCGCGTACTTC. It encodes CASSEIGLAGAGAYF.

CDR3 sequence (DNA): TGCGCCAGCATCCCCAGCGTCGCAGATACGCAGTATTTT. Amino acid sequence: CASIPSVADTQYF. This rearrangement joins TRBV10-2 to TRBJ2-3; D unresolved. V gave up 7 bases and J gave up 4 bases, with 12 bases separating them. The CDR3 is 13 residues long. The germline V gene has CDR1 WSHSY and CDR2 SAAADI.

This clone appeared once. V usage is TRBV2 and J usage is TRBJ2-7; no definite D call. Germline loops: CDR1 SNHLY, CDR2 FYNNEI. V was trimmed by 7 bases and J by 6 bases, leaving 16 bases between them. The CDR3 runs 13 residues. As DNA, the CDR3 is TGTGCCAGCACCCCCGGGCCTTCGGTCGAGCAGTACTTC. Residues: CASTPGPSVEQYF.

The chain is built from TRBV4-1 and TRBJ2-7, with no clear D. This CDR3 is built from 13 residues. V lost 1 base to trimming and J lost 2 bases, with 6 bases between them. Germline V gene data show CDR1 as MGHRA and CDR2 as YSYEKL. This chain's CDR3 is CASSQVGTYEQYF. For the CDR3, the DNA is TGCGCCAGCAGCCAAGTGGGTACCTACGAGCAGTACTTC.

The table lists this clone with a count of one. V is TRBV9 and J is TRBJ2-5; D ambiguous. Trimming shortened V by 0 bases and J by 5 bases, and 8 bases separated the two germline ends. The CDR3 totals 13 residues. The V gene's germline CDR1 is SGDLS and CDR2 YYNGEE. CDR3 sequence: CASSVVPEETQYF. The CDR3 DNA reads as TGTGCCAGCAGCGTAGTCCCTGAGGAGACCCAGTACTTC.

This clone was seen only a few times. The chain carries TRBV28 and TRBJ1-3; no clear D. Germline V gene sequence: CDR1 MDHEN, CDR2 SYDVKM. CDR3 size: 12 residues. The V gene lost 7 bases and the J gene lost 4 bases, with 8 bases spanning the gap. The CDR3 sequence: CASNTVGNTIYF. For the CDR3, the DNA is TGTGCCAGCAATACGGTGGGAAACACCATATATTTT.

The J gene is TRBJ2-2, the V gene TRBV4-1, with D unresolved. The CDR3 totals 15 residues. Per germline, CDR1 MGHRA and CDR2 YSYEKL. Trimming cost V 0 bases and J 6 bases, with 11 bases left between them. CDR3 region: CASSQEANTPGELFF. The DNA for the CDR3 is TGCGCCAGCAGCCAAGAAGCGAACACTCCCGGGGAGCTGTTTTTT.

This clone was seen a single time. The V gene is TRBV9, the J gene TRBJ1-4, with unresolved D. The length of the CDR3 is 14 residues. CDR1 and CDR2 from the germline V gene are SGDLS and YYNGEE. Deletions cut 0 bases from V and 10 bases from J, with 13 bases between. CDR3 DNA: TGTGCCAGCAGCGTAGCGTCAGCTTACGGAAAACTGTTTTTT. This gives the protein CASSVASAYGKLFF.

The chain employs TRBV7-2 and TRBJ2-1; D is unclear. Germline CDR1 reads SGHTA; CDR2 reads FQGNSA. This CDR3 region has 12 residues. The V and J ends lost 5 bases and 8 bases respectively, with 10 bases between them. CDR3 sequence reads: CASSQYPHEQFF. The CDR3 nucleotides read TGTGCCAGCAGCCAATACCCCCATGAGCAGTTCTTC.

The chain is built from TRBV7-3 and TRBJ2-5; TRBD2 might be the D (6 bases). V was shortened by 0 bases and J by 5 bases, with 13 bases between the two germline ends. There are 15 residues in the CDR3. Germline V gene sequence: CDR1 SGHTA, CDR2 FQGTGA. Here the CDR3 reads CASSLTRGPWETQYF. In DNA, the CDR3 is TGTGCCAGCAGCTTAACGCGGGGCCCTTGGGAGACCCAGTACTTC. The full variable domain, completed using reference TRBV7-3 and TRBJ2-5, is GAGVSQTPSNKVTEKGKYVELRCDPISGHTALYWYRQSLGQGPEFLIYFQGTGAADDSGLPNDRFFAVRPEGSVSTLKIQRTERGDSAVYLCASSLTRGPWETQYFGPGTRLLVL.

The V call is TRBV28, the J call TRBJ2-3; 8 bases line up with TRBD2. Germline assignment: CDR1 MDHEN and CDR2 SYDVKM. The J segment lost 2 bases and the V segment lost 7 bases, leaving 8 bases of the junction unmatched. The CDR3 extends over 15 amino acids. CDR3 loop: CASTLSGGTTDTQYF. The DNA of the CDR3 is TGTGCCAGCACCCTGTCGGGGGGGACCACAGATACGCAGTATTTT. Full variable domain (outside the CDR3, taken from reference TRBV28 and TRBJ2-3): DVKVTQSSRYLVKRTGEKVFLECVQDMDHENMFWYRQDPGLGLRLIYFSYDVKMKEKGDIPEGYSVSREKKERFSLILESASTNQTSMYLCASTLSGGTTDTQYFGPGTRLTVL.

The chain recombines TRBV19 with TRBJ2-5; perhaps TRBD1 as D (6 bases). CDR3 length: 14 amino acids. V lost 5 bases and J lost 5, with 15 bases in between. Germline V CDR1 and CDR2: LNHDA, SQIVND (reference sequence). This CDR3 reads CASSFRVQGETQYF. Here the CDR3 DNA reads TGTGCCAGTAGTTTCCGGGTCCAGGGGGAGACCCAGTACTTC.

The rearrangement links TRBV9 to TRBJ2-7; no definite D call. Trimming took 0 bases from V and 6 from J, leaving 19 bases between them. CDR3 length equals 16 residues. Germline V gene data show CDR1 as SGDLS and CDR2 as YYNGEE. As DNA, the CDR3 is TGTGCCAGCAGCGTAGCGCTGGCCCCGATGGAGTGCGAGCAGTACTTC. Translating gives CASSVALAPMECEQYF.

The chain has TRBV6-6 and TRBJ2-7, with 7 positions matching TRBD1. CDR3 size: 15 residues. From germline, CDR1 is MNHNY and CDR2 SVGAGI (reference sequence). V trimming: 3 bases; J trimming: 5 bases; junction bases outside the gene matches: 10. The CDR3 region has the DNA TGTGCCAGCAGTTATGTCTTTGGGACAGAAGACGAGCAGTACTTC. Translated, it gives CASSYVFGTEDEQYF.

This chain's CDR3 is CASSQERSVHPAHYEQYF. The CDR3, as DNA: TGCGCCAGCAGCCAAGAACGCAGTGTGCACCCCGCGCACTACGAGCAGTACTTC. The chain joins TRBV4-3 to TRBJ2-7; D is undetermined. Trimming removed 0 bases from V and 3 bases from J, with 21 bases in between. CDR1 and CDR2 (germline): LGHNA, YSLEER. This CDR3 has 18 amino acids.

This chain joins TRBV6-1 and TRBJ2-7; 14 nucleotides agree with TRBD2. This CDR3 has 15 residues. The V gene end was trimmed by 10 bases and the J gene end by 4 bases; junction bases not matched to a gene: 9. Germline CDR1 is MNHNS and CDR2 is SASEGT. The CDR3 region has the DNA TGTGCCACCCAGGCAGGGACTAGCGGGGGATACGAGCAGTACTTC. Translation gives CATQAGTSGGYEQYF.

The V call is TRBV9, the J call TRBJ2-3; D is unresolved. The CDR3 sequence is 15 residues long. From germline, CDR1 is SGDLS and CDR2 YYNGEE. V was trimmed by 0 bases and J by 6 bases, leaving 14 bases between them. The DNA of the CDR3 is TGTGCCAGCAGCGTAGGGCTAGTAAGTTTGGATACGCAGTATTTT. This encodes CASSVGLVSLDTQYF. The full variable domain, in which reference TRBV9 and TRBJ2-3 provide the parts outside the CDR3, is DSGVTQTPKHLITATGQRVTLRCSPRSGDLSVYWYQQSLDQGLQFLIQYYNGEERAKGNILERFSAQQFPDLHSELNLSSLELGDSALYFCASSVGLVSLDTQYFGPGTRLTVL.